The sequence of this T cell receptor (beta chain) was determined in a study of cytomegalovirus exposure and HLA in healthy donors. This table comes from immunoSEQ multiplex PCR, and its TCRdb copy is limited to in-frame clones, with some not included. Found here are 150,000 to 200,000 clones, approximately 84% of them singletons; the top ten hold under 7.5%. Study results and caveats: Some public TCRs appeared in many individuals, while most sequences were rare. Specific recognition of CMV antigens was confirmed in vitro for three chains (all CMV-associated).

CDR3 size: 15 residues. Looked up from germline, CDR1 is LGHNA and CDR2 is YNFKEQ. Trimming removed 2 bases at V and 8 bases at J, with 18 bases between. In its sample, this clone was seen a few times. The antigen is unknown. V usage is TRBV4-2 and J usage is TRBJ2-5; TRBD2 is a possible D gene (5 bases). This receptor was taken from a man between 18 and 29 years old in good health and CMV-seropositive. Sequenced: PBMCs. DNA of the CDR3: TGTGCCAGCAGCCAAAAGAGGTTAGAGGGAAGTACCCAGTACTTC. It codes for CASSQKRLEGSTQYF.